A selection of T cell receptor beta chains follows, all from one sample in a study of identical twins. Each CDR3 protein is one row after TCRdb ran MiXCR on the 5' RACE reads. The sample carries around 1.7 million distinct CDR3 sequences, under 35% recorded once. The material sequenced was cord blood. Receptor source: a newborn girl in good health. CDR3s include the opening cysteine and the closing phenylalanine or tryptophan. The D gene is left open where the match is weak. Expanded clones get a size class; other rows say once, few or many, or leave the size out.

>TRBJ1-1|.|.|TRBV6-1
TGTGCCATCCACAGGTTGGATACTGAAGCTTTCTTT
CAIHRLDTEAFF
>TRBJ2-6|.|.|TRBV20-1
TGCAGTGCTAGAAAGGGATCTGGGGCCAACGTCCTGACTTTC
CSARKGSGANVLTF
>TRBJ1-1|TRBD1|.|TRBV4-1
TGCGCCAGCAGCGAGGGACAGGGGAAAGCTTTCTTT
CASSEGQGKAFF
>TRBJ1-1|.|few|TRBV28
TGTGCCAGCAGTTTATTTGGTCAAGGGGCAGGTAGGACTGAAGCTTTCTTT
CASSLFGQGAGRTEAFF
>TRBJ1-1|.|few|TRBV6-1
TGTGCCAGCAGTCATCGACAGAACACTGAAGCTTTCTTT
CASSHRQNTEAFF
>TRBJ1-4|.|.|TRBV28
TGTGCCAGCAGTTTATGGTCCCTGACGCCAACTAATGAAAAACTGTTTTTT
CASSLWSLTPTNEKLFF
>TRBJ2-6|.|.|TRBV5-1
TGCGCCAGCAGCTTGGAGGCCCCCGTCTCTGGGGCCAACGTCCTGACTTTC
CASSLEAPVSGANVLTF
>TRBJ1-2|TRBD1|few|TRBV6-1
TGTGCCAGCAGATTCGGGACAGGGGTTAACTATGGCTACACCTTC
CASRFGTGVNYGYTF
>TRBJ2-3|TRBD2|few|TRBV5-1
TGCGCCAGCAGCTTTCTAGCGGGAGTCGAGGCAGATACGCAGTATTTT
CASSFLAGVEADTQYF
>TRBJ2-6|TRBD2|.|TRBV5-1
TGCGCCAGCGCCGTGGTCGGTAGCGGGAGTCCTGGGGCCAACGTCCTGACTTTC
CASAVVGSGSPGANVLTF
>TRBJ2-1|.|.|TRBV5-1
TGCGCCAGCAGCCCATACGGTTTGGAGCAGTTCTTC
CASSPYGLEQFF